Below are 18 T cell receptor beta chains sequenced from a single sample in a study of OX40 agonist ivuxolimab in advanced cancers. Some clones are missing from TCRdb's copy, which holds only in-frame ones; the method was immunoSEQ multiplex PCR. This sample has tens of thousands of clones, with approximately 91% found just once. The specimen was CD4+ or CD8+ T cells sorted from blood, collected in a trial of the OX40 agonist ivuxolimab. These receptors originate from an adult with an advanced solid tumor such as melanoma, head and neck, liver or kidney cancer.

The chain couples TRBV21-1 to TRBJ2-7; the table gives TRBD2 as D, unverified against the DNA. TRBV21-1 is deemed a pseudogene. The CDR3 sequence is 18 residues long. DNA of the CDR3: TGTGCCAGCAGCAAAGGCCCCCCGGGGGGACGTAATTTTTACGAGCAGTACTTC. Translation: CASSKGPPGGRNFYEQYF.

The V gene is TRBV7-8, the J gene TRBJ1-2; perhaps TRBD1 as D (6 bases). Germline assignment: CDR1 SGHVS and CDR2 FQNEAQ. V lost 3 bases, J lost 4 bases, and 12 bases lay in between. The CDR3 length is 14 residues. CDR3: CASSFAGVGYGYTF. CDR3 in DNA: TGTGCCAGCAGCTTTGCAGGGGTTGGCTATGGCTACACCTTC.

As DNA, the CDR3 is TGTGCCTGGACGACCGGGACAGCGCAGTTCTTC. This gives the protein CAWTTGTAQFF. The genes are TRBV30 and TRBJ2-1; 7 bases align to TRBD1. J was trimmed by 12 bases and V by 4 bases; bases with no gene match: 6. The CDR3 sequence is 11 residues long. Germline-derived CDR1 and CDR2 are GTSNPN and SVGIG (reference sequence).

This CDR3 reads CASSGGPRGHEQFF. For the CDR3, the DNA is TGTGCCAGCAGTGGAGGGCCCAGGGGGCATGAGCAGTTCTTC. The V gene is TRBV6-5, the J gene TRBJ2-1; 8 bases fit TRBD1. Germline-derived CDR1 and CDR2 are MNHEY and SVGAGI. The CDR3 contains 14 residues. V lost 5 bases to trimming and J lost 8 bases; unmatched junction nucleotides: 8.

The rearrangement links TRBV7-3 to TRBJ1-1, with D unclear. Looked up from germline, CDR1 is SGHTA and CDR2 is FQGTGA. Trimming pared 0 bases from V and 6 bases from J, leaving 14 bases between. The CDR3 has 15 residues. The CDR3 here is CASSLTWGGVSEAFF. DNA for the CDR3: TGTGCCAGCAGCTTAACTTGGGGTGGGGTGTCTGAAGCTTTCTTT. Filled out from reference TRBV7-3 and TRBJ1-1, the complete variable domain reads GAGVSQTPSNKVTEKGKYVELRCDPISGHTALYWYRQSLGQGPEFLIYFQGTGAADDSGLPNDRFFAVRPEGSVSTLKIQRTERGDSAVYLCASSLTWGGVSEAFFGQGTRLTVV.

The chain carries TRBV5-4 and TRBJ1-1; 8 bases align to TRBD1. The CDR3 has 14 residues. Trimming cost V 6 bases and J 0 bases; bases outside gene matches: 4. Germline V gene data show CDR1 as SGHNT and CDR2 as YYREEE (reference sequence). The CDR3 sequence: CASMQGAMNTEAFF. The CDR3, as DNA: TGTGCCAGCATGCAGGGGGCAATGAACACTGAAGCTTTCTTT.

The chain uses TRBV5-1 and TRBJ2-3, with 11 nucleotides matching TRBD2. The germline CDR1 and CDR2 sequences are SGHRS and YFSETQ. Trimming removed 0 bases from V and 4 bases from J; junction bases left unmatched: 1. CDR3 size: 15 residues. CDR3 protein: CASSLGLAGSDTQYF. The CDR3 DNA follows: TGCGCCAGCAGCTTGGGACTAGCGGGATCAGATACGCAGTATTTT.

The V and J genes are TRBV5-1 and TRBJ2-3; the D gene is possibly TRBD2 (6 bases). From germline, CDR1 is SGHRS and CDR2 YFSETQ. The CDR3 sequence is 15 residues long. V was clipped by 0 bases and J by 1 base, with 9 bases between them. The CDR3 is CASSLGSGGTDTQYF. Written as DNA, the CDR3 is TGCGCCAGCAGCTTGGGTAGCGGTGGCACAGATACGCAGTATTTT. Full variable domain (remainder filled in from reference TRBV5-1 and TRBJ2-3): KAGVTQTPRYLIKTRGQQVTLSCSPISGHRSVSWYQQTPGQGLQFLFEYFSETQRNKGNFPGRFSGRQFSNSRSEMNVSTLELGDSALYLCASSLGSGGTDTQYFGPGTRLTVL.

V gene TRBV2 combines with J gene TRBJ2-3; TRBD2 matches 8 bases. The V segment lost 6 bases and the J segment 4 bases; nucleotides outside the gene matches: 9. Germline V gene data show CDR1 as SNHLY and CDR2 as FYNNEI. This CDR3 spans 15 amino acids. CDR3 sequence (DNA): TGTGCCAGCAGCGGTCCCGGGACTAGGTCAGATACGCAGTATTTT. Its protein is CASSGPGTRSDTQYF.

The rearrangement uses TRBV10-3 and TRBJ2-1; D is ambiguous. Germline assignment: CDR1 ENHRY and CDR2 SYGVKD. V gave up 8 bases and J gave up 5 bases, with 10 bases separating them. This CDR3 spans 12 amino acids. The CDR3 nucleotides read TGTGCCATCGGTACCGCCGACAATGAGCAGTTCTTC. This codes for CAIGTADNEQFF.

This sequence joins TRBV6-1 and TRBJ2-7; 7 bases are a match to TRBD1. The CDR3 runs 14 residues. Per germline, CDR1 MNHNS and CDR2 SASEGT. J lost 1 base, V lost 8 bases, and 8 bases had no gene match. As DNA, the CDR3 is TGTGCCAGCGGTCAGGGACAGAAATCCTACGAGCAGTACTTC. Its translation: CASGQGQKSYEQYF.

This clone was observed a handful of times. The rearrangement links TRBV7-2 to TRBJ2-7, with 10 bases fitting TRBD2. Losses at the gene ends were 7 bases for V and 3 bases for J; bases not matched to a gene: 6. There are 14 residues in the CDR3. Germline lookup yields CDR1 SGHTA and CDR2 FQGNSA. CDR3 coding DNA: TGTGCCAGCACCGTTCCTAGCGGGAGCTACGAGCAGTACTTC. As protein: CASTVPSGSYEQYF.

V and J are TRBV7-3 and TRBJ2-7; D may correspond to TRBD1 or TRBD2 (7 bases each). Germline V gives CDR1 SGHTA, CDR2 FQGTGA. This CDR3 is 13 amino acids long. Deletions cut 6 bases from V and 6 bases from J, with 15 bases between. CDR3 in DNA: TGTGCCAGCAGTCAACAGGGGAGGGGCGAGCAGTACTTC. It is translated as CASSQQGRGEQYF.

The chain has TRBV5-1 and TRBJ2-5; D is perhaps TRBD1 or TRBD2 (5 bases each). The CDR3 extends over 17 amino acids. Germline CDR1 SGHRS, CDR2 YFSETQ. Trimming stripped 0 bases from V and 1 base from J, with 16 bases between. Here the CDR3 DNA reads TGCGCCAGCAGCTTGGGGGACCTTACGCGCCCCCAAGAGACCCAGTACTTC. Translated, it gives CASSLGDLTRPQETQYF.

The chain uses TRBV7-6 and TRBJ2-5; D possibly uses TRBD1 or TRBD2 (5 bases each). With 4 bases removed from V and 9 bases from J, the gap between germline ends came to 15 bases. CDR3 length equals 13 residues. Looked up from germline, CDR1 is SGHVS and CDR2 is FNYEAQ. CDR3 sequence (DNA): TGTGCCAGCAGCTGGGACCGCTCAGGGTCCCAGTACTTC. Amino acid sequence: CASSWDRSGSQYF. The entire variable domain, with the rest obtained from reference TRBV7-6 and TRBJ2-5, is as follows: GAGVSQSPRYKVTKRGQDVALRCDPISGHVSLYWYRQALGQGPEFLTYFNYEAQQDKSGLPNDRFSAERPEGSISTLTIQRTEQRDSAMYRCASSWDRSGSQYFGPGTRLLVL.

The chain joins TRBV7-9 to TRBJ2-7; D is undetermined. CDR1 is SEHNR and CDR2 is FQNEAQ in the germline V gene (reference sequence). Trimming shortened V by 5 bases and J by 0 bases, and 11 bases separated the two germline ends. The CDR3 has 14 residues. CDR3 bases: TGTGCCAGCAGCCCCCCTCTCCGCTCCTACGAGCAGTACTTC. Its protein product is CASSPPLRSYEQYF.

V gene TRBV23-1 combines with J gene TRBJ2-4, with D possibly TRBD1 on 5 matching bases. TRBV23-1 is given ORF status, its function remaining uncertain. The germline V and J ends were trimmed by 4 bases and 0 bases, with 13 bases remaining between them. This CDR3 contains 16 residues. CDR3 sequence reads: CASSPRTSVAKNIQYF. Written as DNA, the CDR3 is TGCGCCAGCAGTCCCAGGACAAGTGTAGCCAAAAACATTCAGTACTTC.

This sequence joins TRBV7-6 and TRBJ1-1; weak D call: TRBD1 (6 bases). Germline lookup yields CDR1 SGHVS and CDR2 FNYEAQ. V was cut by 3 bases and J by 6 bases, with 20 bases left in between. CDR3 size: 16 residues. CDR3 DNA: TGTGCCAGCAGCTTGGACAGCCCCGTTAGCGGCTCTGAAGCTTTCTTT. Protein sequence: CASSLDSPVSGSEAFF.